What follows are 17 T cell receptor beta chains derived from one specimen sequenced in a study of vaccination effects on CD4 cells after COVID-19. The table came from immunoSEQ multiplex PCR; TCRdb's copy has only in-frame clones and leaves some out. The sample records tens of thousands of clones, around 79% being singletons. Their cognate antigens are unknown. Culture proceeded for approximately nine days, and CD4+ T cells were then isolated. Each participant received a vaccine that was either BNT162b2 or mRNA-1273, given as two doses. The sequences come from CD4+ T cells from PBMCs cultured without peptide, collected after COVID-19 vaccination. Receptors originate from a human donor who received a COVID-19 vaccine.

The V and J genes are TRBV27 and TRBJ2-1; the D gene is possibly TRBD2 (6 bases). The germline V gene encodes CDR1 MNHEY and CDR2 SMNVEV (reference sequence). Trimming stripped 9 bases from V and 6 bases from J, with 24 bases between. CDR3 length: 16 residues. Here the CDR3 reads CARRTGDSKGGNEQFF. CDR3 DNA: TGTGCCAGGAGGACCGGGGACTCGAAGGGTGGCAATGAGCAGTTCTTC.

This clone occurred once. This chain joins TRBV2 and TRBJ2-5; D gene ambiguous. CDR1 and CDR2 from the germline V gene are SNHLY and FYNNEI. V lost 3 bases, J lost 4 bases, and 12 bases lay in between. There are 14 residues in the CDR3. Here the CDR3 DNA reads TGTGCCAGCAGTGACGCTCTGGGCGCAGAGACCCAGTACTTC. Protein: CASSDALGAETQYF.

This clone was picked up one time. The chain uses TRBV6-5 and TRBJ1-5, with TRBD1 matching over 10 bases. With 6 bases clipped from V and 4 bases from J, the junction kept 6 bases outside the gene matches. The CDR3 length is 15 residues. Germline CDR1 and CDR2: MNHEY and SVGAGI. For the CDR3, the DNA is TGTGCCAGCAGGATAGACAGGGGGCTGAATCAGCCCCAGCATTTT. Translated, it gives CASRIDRGLNQPQHF.

The chain is built from TRBV5-6 and TRBJ1-3; no clear D gene. Germline assignment: CDR1 SGHDT and CDR2 YYEEEE. The CDR3 covers 14 residues. The germline V and J ends were trimmed by 4 bases and 4 bases, with 12 bases remaining between them. This CDR3 is CASSRTAPGNTIYF. CDR3 nucleotides: TGTGCCAGCAGCCGTACAGCTCCCGGAAACACCATATATTTT.

The chain carries TRBV6-1 and TRBJ1-1; D unresolved. V lost 3 bases to trimming and J lost 2 bases, with 7 bases between them. Germline CDR1 and CDR2: MNHNS and SASEGT. This CDR3 contains 13 residues. CDR3 residues: CASSDKKNTEAFF. DNA for the CDR3: TGTGCCAGCAGTGATAAGAAAAACACTGAAGCTTTCTTT.

This chain joins TRBV29-1 and TRBJ2-3; TRBD1 is a possible D gene (5 bases). This CDR3 spans 13 amino acids. CDR1 SQVTM and CDR2 ANQGSEA come from the germline V gene. The V end lost 5 bases, the J end lost 0 bases, and 9 bases lay between the germline ends. The CDR3 protein is CSVRQISTDTQYF. For the CDR3, the DNA is TGCAGCGTTAGACAGATCAGCACAGATACGCAGTATTTT.

The chain has TRBV19 and TRBJ1-2; D is unclear. The V gene's germline CDR1 is LNHDA and CDR2 SQIVND (reference sequence). Trimming pared 5 bases from V and 3 bases from J, leaving 4 bases between. This CDR3 has 11 amino acids. The CDR3 loop reads CASSGYYGYTF. In DNA, the CDR3 is TGTGCCAGTAGTGGGTACTATGGCTACACCTTC.

The chain couples TRBV6-5 to TRBJ1-1, with D unresolved. Germline CDR1 and CDR2: MNHEY and SVGAGI. V shed 5 bases and J shed 1 base, with 11 bases lying between them. The CDR3 is 14 residues long. The CDR3 region is CASSTVAANTEAFF. The CDR3 nucleotides read TGTGCCAGCAGTACGGTGGCAGCGAACACTGAAGCTTTCTTT.

The gene calls are TRBV3-1 (or the pseudogene TRBV3-2) and TRBJ1-2; D perhaps matches TRBD1 (6 bases). Trimming cost V 4 bases and J 2 bases, with 8 bases left between them. This CDR3 comprises 13 residues. Germline CDR1 and CDR2: LGHDT and YNNKEL (reference sequence). CDR3 sequence: CASSRTVNYGYTF. The CDR3 DNA reads as TGTGCCAGCAGCCGGACAGTGAACTATGGCTACACCTTC.

In its sample, this clone was seen once. This chain uses TRBV24-1 with TRBJ2-1; maybe TRBD2 (6 bases). V dropped 4 bases and J dropped 5 bases, with 14 bases sitting between them. The CDR3 has 15 amino acids. CDR1 and CDR2 (germline): KGHDR, SFDVKD. For the CDR3, the DNA is TGTGCCACCAGTGAAGGAGGGACGGTCCACAATGAGCAGTTCTTC. Its translation is CATSEGGTVHNEQFF.

This clone was observed a single time. The CDR3 spells CASRDWTSGGTDTQYF. The CDR3 DNA sequence: TGCGCCAGCAGGGATTGGACTAGCGGGGGCACAGATACGCAGTATTTT. The genes are TRBV5-1 and TRBJ2-3; 12 positions agree with TRBD2. CDR1 and CDR2 from the germline V gene are SGHRS and YFSETQ. The V and J ends lost 5 bases and 1 base, in that order; junction bases with no gene match: 5. This CDR3 spans 16 amino acids.

The chain employs TRBV5-1 and TRBJ1-2; the D is unclear. V was clipped by 2 bases and J by 8 bases, with 13 bases between them. The CDR3 has 13 amino acids. Germline-derived CDR1 and CDR2 are SGHRS and YFSETQ. The CDR3 loop is CASSFGSSEGYTF. The CDR3 DNA follows: TGCGCCAGCAGCTTTGGCAGTTCAGAAGGCTACACCTTC.

The chain is built from TRBV14 and TRBJ1-5; the D gene is possibly TRBD1 (5 bases). The CDR3 is 19 amino acids. In germline, CDR1 is SGHDN, CDR2 FVKESK. Between the trimmed V and J ends, which lost 1 base and 2 bases, there was a span of 21 bases. CDR3 coding DNA: TGTGCCAGCAGCCAAGCGGGGAGGGGTCCCTATTACGGCAATCAGCCCCAGCATTTT. As protein: CASSQAGRGPYYGNQPQHF.

This clone was seen more than once but under ten times. This CDR3 reads CASSSFRDRNTEAFF. CDR3 bases: TGTGCCAGCAGTTCATTCCGGGACAGGAACACTGAAGCTTTCTTT. The V gene is TRBV6-5, the J gene TRBJ1-1; 7 bases match TRBD1. The CDR3 loop spans 15 amino acids. Looked up from germline, CDR1 is MNHEY and CDR2 is SVGAGI. V was pared by 4 bases and J by 1 base, with 6 bases of the junction left unmatched.

The chain links TRBV29-1 to TRBJ2-3; 8 nucleotides line up with TRBD1. Germline CDR1 is SQVTM and CDR2 is ANQGSEA. The CDR3 is 13 residues long. V trimming: 7 bases; J trimming: 3 bases; junction bases outside the gene matches: 6. CDR3 residues: CSAWDRKTDTQYF. The CDR3, as DNA: TGCAGCGCATGGGACAGGAAAACAGATACGCAGTATTTT.

The V call is TRBV18, the J call TRBJ2-2; no clear D gene. V shed 2 bases and J shed 5 bases, with 6 bases lying between them. Germline loops: CDR1 KGHSH, CDR2 LQKENI. The CDR3 extends over 13 amino acids. The CDR3 is CASSPRETGELFF. For the CDR3, the DNA is TGTGCCAGCTCACCAAGAGAGACCGGGGAGCTGTTTTTT.

CDR3 loop: CASSEPSGGTDTQYF. The CDR3 nucleotides read TGTGCCAGCAGTGAACCCAGCGGGGGCACAGATACGCAGTATTTT. The rearrangement uses TRBV6-1 and TRBJ2-3; the match to TRBD2 covers 7 bases. CDR3 length: 15 amino acids. J was trimmed by 1 base and V by 2 bases; bases with no gene match: 3. Per the germline V gene, CDR1 is MNHNS and CDR2 is SASEGT.